A selection of T cell receptor beta chains follows, all from one sample in a study of blood T cell repertoires in COVID-19. Produced via immunoSEQ multiplex PCR; TCRdb's table is partial and in-frame only. The sample has about 480,000 clones; around nine tenths are singletons. The material sequenced was PBMCs or T cells enriched from blood (not recorded which). The receptor set was obtained from a woman aged 40 to 50 who had recovered from COVID-19. Each CDR3 is given with its conserved first and last residue. Fields, in order: D gene, clone size, V gene, J gene, CDR3 protein, CDR3 DNA. D genes are given only for firm matches. Where a row states a size, it is once, few, many or the class of an expanded clone; other rows omit it.

D gene: -
clone size: -
V gene: TRBV2
J gene: TRBJ2-1
CDR3 protein: CASSEVIRAGGNEQFF
CDR3 DNA: TGTGCCAGCAGTGAAGTAATAAGGGCTGGGGGGAATGAGCAGTTCTTC

D gene: -
clone size: -
V gene: TRBV7-9
J gene: TRBJ2-1
CDR3 protein: CASSLELGEQFF
CDR3 DNA: TGTGCCAGCAGCTTGGAGCTAGGCGAGCAGTTCTTC

D gene: -
clone size: -
V gene: TRBV11-2
J gene: TRBJ2-7
CDR3 protein: CASSLLWDLGEQYF
CDR3 DNA: TGTGCCAGCAGCTTATTGTGGGACTTAGGCGAGCAGTACTTC

D gene: -
clone size: -
V gene: TRBV19
J gene: TRBJ2-2
CDR3 protein: CASSASNTGELFF
CDR3 DNA: TGTGCCAGTAGCGCTAGTAACACCGGGGAGCTGTTTTTT

D gene: -
clone size: -
V gene: TRBV4-3
J gene: TRBJ1-2
CDR3 protein: CASSQGSLYGYTF
CDR3 DNA: TGCGCCAGCAGCCAGGGGAGCCTCTATGGCTACACCTTC

D gene: -
clone size: few
V gene: TRBV5-1
J gene: TRBJ1-6
CDR3 protein: CASSHAGVSPLHF
CDR3 DNA: TGCGCCAGCAGTCACGCAGGGGTTTCACCCCTCCACTTT

D gene: TRBD2
clone size: once
V gene: TRBV10-1
J gene: TRBJ2-5
CDR3 protein: CASSDPGLAGQETQYF
CDR3 DNA: TGCGCCAGCAGTGACCCGGGACTAGCGGGTCAAGAGACCCAGTACTTC

D gene: -
clone size: -
V gene: TRBV12-3/TRBV12-4
J gene: TRBJ1-5
CDR3 protein: CASSLQGNQPQHF
CDR3 DNA: TGTGCCAGCAGTTTACAGGGTAATCAGCCCCAGCATTTT

D gene: -
clone size: -
V gene: TRBV4-3
J gene: TRBJ2-3
CDR3 protein: CASSQIGADTQYF
CDR3 DNA: TGCGCCAGCAGCCAGATCGGGGCAGATACGCAGTATTTT

D gene: -
clone size: many
V gene: TRBV5-1
J gene: TRBJ2-1
CDR3 protein: CASSRAGEQFF
CDR3 DNA: TGCGCCAGCAGCCGGGCGGGTGAGCAGTTCTTC

D gene: -
clone size: -
V gene: TRBV9
J gene: TRBJ1-1
CDR3 protein: CASSVASGVDTEAFF
CDR3 DNA: TGTGCCAGCAGCGTAGCTTCAGGGGTGGACACTGAAGCTTTCTTT

D gene: -
clone size: -
V gene: TRBV6-5
J gene: TRBJ2-1
CDR3 protein: CASAKQGWSYNEQFF
CDR3 DNA: TGTGCCAGCGCCAAACAGGGTTGGTCCTACAATGAGCAGTTCTTC

D gene: TRBD2
clone size: -
V gene: TRBV11-3
J gene: TRBJ2-1
CDR3 protein: CASGSLLAGEVYNEQFF
CDR3 DNA: TGTGCCAGCGGATCGTTACTAGCGGGAGAGGTCTACAATGAGCAGTTCTTC

D gene: -
clone size: -
V gene: TRBV6-2/TRBV6-3
J gene: TRBJ2-7
CDR3 protein: CASSNGDYEQYF
CDR3 DNA: TGTGCCAGCAGTAACGGGGACTACGAGCAGTACTTC

D gene: -
clone size: -
V gene: TRBV5-1
J gene: TRBJ2-1
CDR3 protein: CASSLGRDNEQFF
CDR3 DNA: TGCGCCAGCAGCTTGGGCAGGGACAATGAGCAGTTCTTC

D gene: -
clone size: -
V gene: TRBV7-2
J gene: TRBJ2-3
CDR3 protein: CASSLLGATDTQYF
CDR3 DNA: TGTGCCAGCAGCTTACTTGGGGCCACAGATACGCAGTATTTT

D gene: TRBD2
clone size: -
V gene: TRBV4-1
J gene: TRBJ2-7
CDR3 protein: CASSLGTSATYEQYF
CDR3 DNA: TGCGCCAGCAGCCTTGGGACTAGCGCCACATACGAGCAGTACTTC

D gene: TRBD2
clone size: -
V gene: TRBV27
J gene: TRBJ2-1
CDR3 protein: CASSLSPGGANEQFF
CDR3 DNA: TGTGCCAGCAGTTTATCTCCGGGGGGAGCGAATGAGCAGTTCTTC

D gene: TRBD2
clone size: -
V gene: TRBV9
J gene: TRBJ2-7
CDR3 protein: CASSVGTSEYEQYF
CDR3 DNA: TGTGCCAGCAGCGTAGGGACTAGCGAATACGAGCAGTACTTC

D gene: -
clone size: -
V gene: TRBV19
J gene: TRBJ1-5
CDR3 protein: CASTLNRARGPQHF
CDR3 DNA: TGTGCCAGTACCCTTAACAGGGCCCGCGGGCCCCAGCATTTT

D gene: -
clone size: -
V gene: TRBV7-2
J gene: TRBJ1-6
CDR3 protein: CASSPYNSPLHF
CDR3 DNA: TGTGCCAGCAGCCCGTATAATTCACCCCTCCACTTT

D gene: TRBD1
clone size: few
V gene: TRBV5-5
J gene: TRBJ1-4
CDR3 protein: CATKSGTDEKLFF
CDR3 DNA: TGTGCAACCAAGTCCGGGACAGATGAAAAACTGTTTTTT

D gene: TRBD2
clone size: once
V gene: TRBV11-3
J gene: TRBJ2-1
CDR3 protein: CASSLELAAYNEQFF
CDR3 DNA: TGTGCCAGCAGCTTAGAACTAGCGGCTTACAATGAGCAGTTCTTC

D gene: TRBD1
clone size: -
V gene: TRBV5-1
J gene: TRBJ2-7
CDR3 protein: CASSSRQGPRPGQYF
CDR3 DNA: TGCGCCAGCAGCTCCCGACAGGGTCCCCGGCCGGGGCAGTACTTC

D gene: TRBD1
clone size: few
V gene: TRBV4-3
J gene: TRBJ1-2
CDR3 protein: CASSPTGGSGYTF
CDR3 DNA: TGCGCCAGCAGCCCCACAGGGGGGTCAGGCTACACCTTC

D gene: -
clone size: once
V gene: TRBV7-9
J gene: TRBJ1-5
CDR3 protein: CASSPRDSNQPQHF
CDR3 DNA: TGTGCCAGCAGCCCACGGGATAGCAATCAGCCCCAGCATTTT

D gene: -
clone size: -
V gene: TRBV5-1
J gene: TRBJ1-2
CDR3 protein: CASSLTGNRNYGYTF
CDR3 DNA: TGCGCCAGCAGCTTGACAGGGAATCGAAACTATGGCTACACCTTC

D gene: TRBD1
clone size: few
V gene: TRBV6-5
J gene: TRBJ2-3
CDR3 protein: CASSTDRGDTQYF
CDR3 DNA: TGTGCCAGCAGTACAGACAGGGGTGATACGCAGTATTTT

D gene: -
clone size: -
V gene: TRBV10-2
J gene: TRBJ1-5
CDR3 protein: CASSLQSNQPQHF
CDR3 DNA: TGCGCCAGCAGTTTACAAAGCAATCAGCCCCAGCATTTT

D gene: TRBD2
clone size: -
V gene: TRBV12-5
J gene: TRBJ2-7
CDR3 protein: CASALRGFPYEQYF
CDR3 DNA: TGTGCTAGTGCCCTGCGGGGGTTCCCTTACGAGCAGTACTTC

D gene: -
clone size: -
V gene: TRBV6-4
J gene: TRBJ1-5
CDR3 protein: CASSESGQGNQPQHF
CDR3 DNA: TGTGCCAGCAGTGAATCAGGGCAGGGGAATCAGCCCCAGCATTTT

D gene: TRBD2
clone size: -
V gene: TRBV6-4
J gene: TRBJ2-1
CDR3 protein: CASSASGSYNEQFF
CDR3 DNA: TGTGCCAGCAGTGCTAGCGGTTCCTACAATGAGCAGTTCTTC

D gene: TRBD2
clone size: -
V gene: TRBV5-1
J gene: TRBJ2-1
CDR3 protein: CASRLAGGHNEQFF
CDR3 DNA: TGCGCCAGCAGACTAGCGGGAGGCCACAATGAGCAGTTCTTC

D gene: -
clone size: -
V gene: TRBV30
J gene: TRBJ1-6
CDR3 protein: CAWSAGGSSYNSPLHF
CDR3 DNA: TGTGCCTGGAGTGCGGGGGGAAGCTCCTATAATTCACCCCTCCACTTT

D gene: -
clone size: few
V gene: TRBV11-2
J gene: TRBJ1-5
CDR3 protein: CASSFTTGGNNQPQHF
CDR3 DNA: TGTGCCAGCAGCTTCACAACGGGGGGAAATAATCAGCCCCAGCATTTT

D gene: -
clone size: many
V gene: TRBV4-1
J gene: TRBJ2-1
CDR3 protein: CASSQGGAGVPNEQFF
CDR3 DNA: TGCGCCAGCAGCCAAGGGGGGGCGGGAGTACCCAATGAGCAGTTCTTC

D gene: TRBD1
clone size: -
V gene: TRBV24-1
J gene: TRBJ2-3
CDR3 protein: CATGGQGATDTQYF
CDR3 DNA: TGTGCCACCGGTGGACAGGGGGCCACAGATACGCAGTATTTT

D gene: -
clone size: -
V gene: TRBV10-1
J gene: TRBJ2-1
CDR3 protein: CASSPTGPSYNEQFF
CDR3 DNA: TGCGCCAGCAGTCCTACGGGTCCCTCCTACAATGAGCAGTTCTTC

D gene: -
clone size: -
V gene: TRBV27
J gene: TRBJ1-6
CDR3 protein: CASRKARARNSPLHF
CDR3 DNA: TGTGCCAGCAGAAAGGCGCGGGCTCGTAATTCACCCCTCCACTTT

D gene: TRBD1
clone size: -
V gene: TRBV11-2
J gene: TRBJ1-2
CDR3 protein: CASSQSGTEYGYTF
CDR3 DNA: TGTGCCAGCAGCCAATCCGGGACAGAGTATGGCTACACCTTC

D gene: -
clone size: once
V gene: TRBV9
J gene: TRBJ2-7
CDR3 protein: CASSVDGGYEQYF
CDR3 DNA: TGTGCCAGCAGCGTAGACGGGGGTTACGAGCAGTACTTC

D gene: TRBD2
clone size: -
V gene: TRBV20-1
J gene: TRBJ2-1
CDR3 protein: CSASPLTGTRDYNEQFF
CDR3 DNA: TGCAGTGCTAGTCCCCTCACCGGGACTAGGGACTACAATGAGCAGTTCTTC

D gene: -
clone size: -
V gene: TRBV10-3
J gene: TRBJ1-2
CDR3 protein: CAISESGVPYGYTF
CDR3 DNA: TGTGCCATCAGTGAGTCAGGGGTCCCCTATGGCTACACCTTC

D gene: -
clone size: -
V gene: TRBV2
J gene: TRBJ2-1
CDR3 protein: CASSVGGTYNEQFF
CDR3 DNA: TGTGCCAGCAGTGTCGGCGGGACCTACAATGAGCAGTTCTTC

D gene: -
clone size: -
V gene: TRBV5-4
J gene: TRBJ2-1
CDR3 protein: CASSPDYQSSYNEQFF
CDR3 DNA: TGTGCCAGCAGTCCTGACTACCAGAGCTCCTACAATGAGCAGTTCTTC

D gene: -
clone size: -
V gene: TRBV5-1
J gene: TRBJ1-5
CDR3 protein: CASSLDADSNQPQHF
CDR3 DNA: TGCGCCAGCAGCTTGGACGCGGATAGCAATCAGCCCCAGCATTTT

D gene: -
clone size: -
V gene: TRBV27
J gene: TRBJ2-7
CDR3 protein: CASSHVGARGYEQYF
CDR3 DNA: TGTGCCAGCAGTCACGTCGGGGCCAGGGGCTACGAGCAGTACTTC

D gene: TRBD2
clone size: -
V gene: TRBV19
J gene: TRBJ2-1
CDR3 protein: CASRDYSGRSYNEQFF
CDR3 DNA: TGTGCCAGTAGGGACTATAGCGGGAGATCCTACAATGAGCAGTTCTTC

D gene: TRBD2
clone size: -
V gene: TRBV13
J gene: TRBJ2-3
CDR3 protein: CASSFRLAGRTDTQYF
CDR3 DNA: TGTGCCAGCAGCTTTCGGCTAGCGGGCCGCACAGATACGCAGTATTTT